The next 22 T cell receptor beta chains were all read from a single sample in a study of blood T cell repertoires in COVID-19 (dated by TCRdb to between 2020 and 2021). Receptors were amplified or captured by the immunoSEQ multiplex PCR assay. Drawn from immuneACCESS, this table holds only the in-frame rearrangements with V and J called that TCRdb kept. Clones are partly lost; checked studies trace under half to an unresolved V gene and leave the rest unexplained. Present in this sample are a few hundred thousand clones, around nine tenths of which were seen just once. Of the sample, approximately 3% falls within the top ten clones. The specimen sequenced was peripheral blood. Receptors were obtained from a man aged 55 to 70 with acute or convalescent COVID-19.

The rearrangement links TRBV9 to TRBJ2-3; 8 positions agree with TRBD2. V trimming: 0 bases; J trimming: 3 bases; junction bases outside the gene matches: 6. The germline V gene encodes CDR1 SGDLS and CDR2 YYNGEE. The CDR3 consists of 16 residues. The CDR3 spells CASSVGSGGGTDTQYF. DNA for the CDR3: TGTGCCAGCAGCGTAGGGTCGGGCGGGGGGACAGATACGCAGTATTTT.

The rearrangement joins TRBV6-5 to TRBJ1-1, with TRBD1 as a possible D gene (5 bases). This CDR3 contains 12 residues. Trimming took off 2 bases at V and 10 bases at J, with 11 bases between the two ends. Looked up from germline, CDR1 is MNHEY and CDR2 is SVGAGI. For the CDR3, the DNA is TGTGCCAGCAGTTACGTCGGGGGGGTAGCTTTCTTT. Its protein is CASSYVGGVAFF.

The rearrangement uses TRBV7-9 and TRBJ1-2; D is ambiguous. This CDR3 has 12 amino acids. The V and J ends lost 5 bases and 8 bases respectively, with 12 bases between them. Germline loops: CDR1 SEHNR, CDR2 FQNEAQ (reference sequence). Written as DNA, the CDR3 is TGTGCCAGCAGCCCGGCGCCGCGGGGCTACACCTTC. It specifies CASSPAPRGYTF.

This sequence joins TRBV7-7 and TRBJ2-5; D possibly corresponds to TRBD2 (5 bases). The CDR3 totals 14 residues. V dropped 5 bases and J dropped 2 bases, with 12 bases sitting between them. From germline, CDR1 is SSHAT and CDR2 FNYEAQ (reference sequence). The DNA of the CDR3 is TGTGCCAGCAGCGCTACCGGGAAACAAGAGACCCAGTACTTC. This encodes CASSATGKQETQYF.

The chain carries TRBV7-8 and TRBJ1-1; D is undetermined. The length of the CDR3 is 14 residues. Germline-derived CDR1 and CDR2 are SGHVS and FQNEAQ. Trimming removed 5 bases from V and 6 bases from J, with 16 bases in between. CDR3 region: CASSLGRRRAEAFF. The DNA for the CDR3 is TGTGCCAGCAGCCTAGGGAGGAGGAGGGCTGAAGCTTTCTTT.

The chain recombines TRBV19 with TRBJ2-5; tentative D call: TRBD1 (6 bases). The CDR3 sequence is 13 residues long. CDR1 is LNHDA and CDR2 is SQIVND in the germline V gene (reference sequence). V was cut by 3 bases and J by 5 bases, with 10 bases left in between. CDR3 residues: CASSMGAAETQYF. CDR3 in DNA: TGTGCCAGTAGTATGGGGGCGGCGGAGACCCAGTACTTC.

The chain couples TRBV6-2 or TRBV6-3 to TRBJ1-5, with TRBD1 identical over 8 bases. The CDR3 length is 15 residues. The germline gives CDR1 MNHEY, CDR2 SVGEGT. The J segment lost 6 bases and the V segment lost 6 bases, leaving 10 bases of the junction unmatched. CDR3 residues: CASSRDRGFGQPQHF. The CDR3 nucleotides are TGTGCCAGCAGCCGAGACAGGGGTTTCGGTCAGCCCCAGCATTTT.

CDR3 in amino acids: CASSPDRGLSGEQYF. DNA of the CDR3: TGTGCCAGCAGCCCGGACAGGGGTCTGTCGGGTGAGCAGTACTTC. The chain carries TRBV9 and TRBJ2-7; 9 bases match TRBD1. The CDR3 is 15 residues long. V lost 4 bases to trimming and J lost 7 bases; unmatched junction nucleotides: 12. From germline, CDR1 is SGDLS and CDR2 YYNGEE.

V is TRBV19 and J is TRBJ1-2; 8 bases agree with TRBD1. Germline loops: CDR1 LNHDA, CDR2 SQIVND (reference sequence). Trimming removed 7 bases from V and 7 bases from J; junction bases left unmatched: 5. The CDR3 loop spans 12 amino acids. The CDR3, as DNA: TGTGCCAGTACAGGGGGCCGAGCTGGCTACACCTTC. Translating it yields CASTGGRAGYTF.

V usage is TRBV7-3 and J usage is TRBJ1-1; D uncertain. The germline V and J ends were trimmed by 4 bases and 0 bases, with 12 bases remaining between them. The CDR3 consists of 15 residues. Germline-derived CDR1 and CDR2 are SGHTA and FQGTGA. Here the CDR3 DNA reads TGTGCCAGCAGCTCGAATGGGCCGTTGAACACTGAAGCTTTCTTT. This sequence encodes CASSSNGPLNTEAFF.

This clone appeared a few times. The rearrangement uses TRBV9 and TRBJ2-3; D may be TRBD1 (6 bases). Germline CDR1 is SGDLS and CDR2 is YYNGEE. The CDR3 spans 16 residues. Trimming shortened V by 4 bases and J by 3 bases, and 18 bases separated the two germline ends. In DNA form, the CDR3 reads TGTGCCAGCAGCCCCCATCCGGGACAAATGACAGATACGCAGTATTTT. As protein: CASSPHPGQMTDTQYF.

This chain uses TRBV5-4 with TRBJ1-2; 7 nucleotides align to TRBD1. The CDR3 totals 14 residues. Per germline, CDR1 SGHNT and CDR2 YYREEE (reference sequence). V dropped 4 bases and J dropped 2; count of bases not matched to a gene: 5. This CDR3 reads CASSIGQENYGYTF. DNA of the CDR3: TGTGCCAGCAGCATCGGACAGGAGAACTATGGCTACACCTTC.

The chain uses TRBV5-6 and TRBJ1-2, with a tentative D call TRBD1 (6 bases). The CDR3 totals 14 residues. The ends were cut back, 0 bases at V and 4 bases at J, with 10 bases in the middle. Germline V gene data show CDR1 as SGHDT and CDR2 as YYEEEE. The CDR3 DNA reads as TGTGCCAGCAGCTTGGCAGGGGTCGGCTATGGCTACACCTTC. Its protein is CASSLAGVGYGYTF.

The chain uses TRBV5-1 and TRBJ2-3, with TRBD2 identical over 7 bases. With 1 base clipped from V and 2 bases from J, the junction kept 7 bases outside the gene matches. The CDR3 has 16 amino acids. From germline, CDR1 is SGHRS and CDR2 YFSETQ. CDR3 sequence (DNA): TGCGCCAGCAGCTTGTGGGGAGGGACCGTCACAGATACGCAGTATTTT. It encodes CASSLWGGTVTDTQYF.

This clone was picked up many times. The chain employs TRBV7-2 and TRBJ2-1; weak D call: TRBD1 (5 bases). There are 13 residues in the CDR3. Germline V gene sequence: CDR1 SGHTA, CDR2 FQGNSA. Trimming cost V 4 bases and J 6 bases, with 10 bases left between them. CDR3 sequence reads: CASSWSRANEQFF. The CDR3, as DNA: TGTGCCAGCAGCTGGTCCAGGGCCAATGAGCAGTTCTTC.

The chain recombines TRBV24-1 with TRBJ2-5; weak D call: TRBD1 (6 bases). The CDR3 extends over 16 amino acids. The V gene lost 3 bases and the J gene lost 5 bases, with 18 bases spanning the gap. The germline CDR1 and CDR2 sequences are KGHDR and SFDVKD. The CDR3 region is CATSDPPSTGSETQYF. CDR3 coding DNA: TGTGCCACCAGTGATCCCCCGTCCACAGGGTCCGAGACCCAGTACTTC.

The CDR3 coding sequence is TGTGCCAGTAGTATTGTAGAGACTAGCGGGGGCGAGCAGTTCTTC. Translated, it gives CASSIVETSGGEQFF. The J gene is TRBJ2-1, the V gene TRBV19, with 12 bases matching TRBD2. The V segment lost 3 bases and the J segment 10 bases; nucleotides outside the gene matches: 7. Germline CDR1 is LNHDA and CDR2 is SQIVND (reference sequence). The CDR3 runs 15 residues.

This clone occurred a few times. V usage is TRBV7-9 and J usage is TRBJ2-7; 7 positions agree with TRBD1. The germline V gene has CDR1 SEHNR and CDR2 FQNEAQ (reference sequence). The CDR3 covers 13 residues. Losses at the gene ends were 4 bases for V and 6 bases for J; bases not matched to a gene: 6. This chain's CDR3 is CASSYRGEIEQYF. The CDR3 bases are TGTGCCAGCAGCTACAGGGGCGAGATCGAGCAGTACTTC.

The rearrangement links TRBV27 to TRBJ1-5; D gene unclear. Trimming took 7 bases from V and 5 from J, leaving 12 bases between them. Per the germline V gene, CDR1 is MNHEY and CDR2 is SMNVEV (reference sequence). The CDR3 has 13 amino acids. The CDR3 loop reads CASKGGVYQPQHF. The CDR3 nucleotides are TGTGCCAGCAAAGGAGGAGTATATCAGCCCCAGCATTTT.

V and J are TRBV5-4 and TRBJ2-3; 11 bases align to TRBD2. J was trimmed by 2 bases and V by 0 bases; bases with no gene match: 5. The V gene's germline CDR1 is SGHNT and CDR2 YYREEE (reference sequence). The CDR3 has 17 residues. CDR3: CASSLGLAGGLTDTQYF. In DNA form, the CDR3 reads TGTGCCAGCAGCTTGGGGCTAGCGGGGGGCCTCACAGATACGCAGTATTTT.

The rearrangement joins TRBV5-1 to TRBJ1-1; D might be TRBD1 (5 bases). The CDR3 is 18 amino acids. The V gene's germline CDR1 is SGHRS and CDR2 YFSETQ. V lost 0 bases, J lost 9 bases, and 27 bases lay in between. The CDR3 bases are TGCGCCAGCAGCTTGGGAAGGTCGGGCGGGGCGGCTGTCGCCCAAGCTTTCTTT. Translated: CASSLGRSGGAAVAQAFF.

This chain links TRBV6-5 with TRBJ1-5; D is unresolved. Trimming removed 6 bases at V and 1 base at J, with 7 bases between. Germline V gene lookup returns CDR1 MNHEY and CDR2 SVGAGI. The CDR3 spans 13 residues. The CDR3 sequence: CASRLQSNQPQHF. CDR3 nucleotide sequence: TGTGCCAGCAGGCTCCAGAGCAATCAGCCCCAGCATTTT.